Following are 16 T cell receptor beta chains from one sample sequenced in a study of neurological immune-mediated disorders. TCRdb reprocessed the 5' RACE reads with MiXCR, giving one entry per CDR3 protein. The table has tens of thousands of distinct CDR3 sequences, around 2.6% seen once. Sequenced: PBMCs. The receptor source for this set is a woman under 40 with multiple sclerosis.

This clonotype was seen ten or more times. The CDR3 DNA reads as TGCGCCAGCAGCTTGGGTGACTATCTCTCTGGGGCCAACGTCCTGACTTTC. Translated, it gives CASSLGDYLSGANVLTF. V usage is TRBV5-1 and J usage is TRBJ2-6; perhaps TRBD2 as D (5 bases). Germline assignment: CDR1 SGHRS and CDR2 YFSETQ. This CDR3 has 17 residues. V shed 0 bases and J shed 0 bases, with 10 bases lying between them. The full variable domain, its missing parts supplied by reference TRBV5-1 and TRBJ2-6, is KAGVTQTPRYLIKTRGQQVTLSCSPISGHRSVSWYQQTPGQGLQFLFEYFSETQRNKGNFPGRFSGRQFSNSRSEMNVSTLELGDSALYLCASSLGDYLSGANVLTFGAGSRLTVL.

This clonotype has a count of ten or more. This chain joins TRBV29-1 and TRBJ2-4; D is tentatively TRBD1 or TRBD2 (5 bases each). This CDR3 region has 13 residues. The ends were cut back, 7 bases at V and 2 bases at J, with 12 bases in the middle. In germline, CDR1 is SQVTM, CDR2 ANQGSEA. CDR3 bases: TGCAGCGCCCTAGCAGGGCCCAAAAACATTCAGTACTTC. It encodes CSALAGPKNIQYF.

In this sample, this clonotype turned up many times. This chain joins TRBV20-1 and TRBJ2-1, with unresolved D. Between the trimmed V and J ends, which lost 5 bases and 1 base, there was a span of 18 bases. Per germline, CDR1 DFQATT and CDR2 SNEGSKA (reference sequence). CDR3 length equals 16 residues. CDR3 DNA sequence: TGCAGTGCTCTAGACCTGAGGCACCCATCCTACAATGAGCAGTTCTTC. Its translation: CSALDLRHPSYNEQFF.

This clonotype has ten or more counts. This chain joins TRBV6-5 and TRBJ1-5; D uncertain. V was shortened by 6 bases and J by 5 bases, with 14 bases between the two germline ends. In germline, CDR1 is MNHEY, CDR2 SVGAGI. CDR3 length: 14 amino acids. Here the CDR3 DNA reads TGTGCCAGCAGCTACGGTATCGGATATCAGCCCCAGCATTTT. Translated: CASSYGIGYQPQHF.

The table lists this clonotype with many counts. This CDR3 reads CASSSTSIGELFF. CDR3 coding DNA: TGTGCCAGCAGCTCGACTAGTATTGGGGAGCTGTTTTTT. V usage is TRBV7-9 and J usage is TRBJ2-2; D is perhaps TRBD2 (6 bases). CDR1 and CDR2 from the germline V gene are SEHNR and FQNEAQ (reference sequence). V lost 4 bases to trimming and J lost 8 bases, with 11 bases between them. The CDR3 has 13 amino acids.

This clonotype has ten or more counts. This chain joins TRBV6-5 and TRBJ2-4; TRBD1 agrees at 8 bases. Germline V CDR1 and CDR2: MNHEY, SVGAGI. V lost 4 bases to trimming and J lost 1 base; unmatched junction nucleotides: 3. This CDR3 region has 15 residues. The CDR3 DNA is TGTGCCAGCAGTTCCCAGGGGGCTGCCAAAAACATTCAGTACTTC. Protein sequence: CASSSQGAAKNIQYF.

The sample holds many counts of this clonotype. V usage is TRBV12-3 or TRBV12-4 and J usage is TRBJ2-7; D is perhaps TRBD1 (6 bases). The CDR3 consists of 15 residues. With 6 bases removed from V and 2 bases from J, the gap between germline ends came to 17 bases. CDR3 bases: TGTGCCAGCAGCCAGCCCAGGGCAGGGGCCTACGAGCAGTACTTC. Its translation: CASSQPRAGAYEQYF.

The sample holds many counts of this clonotype. The chain carries TRBV7-2 and TRBJ2-7; no reliable D call. Germline CDR1 reads SGHTA; CDR2 reads FQGNSA. CDR3 length: 14 amino acids. Trimming pared 6 bases from V and 10 bases from J, leaving 22 bases between. CDR3 in amino acids: CASRPEIGFGPQYF. For the CDR3, the DNA is TGTGCCAGCAGACCAGAGATTGGTTTCGGCCCCCAGTACTTC.

This clonotype came up many times. The chain has TRBV25-1 and TRBJ1-4; weak D call: TRBD1 (6 bases). The germline CDR1 and CDR2 sequences are MGHDK and SYGVNS. The CDR3 runs 15 residues. Between the trimmed V and J ends, which lost 2 bases and 5 bases, there was a span of 12 bases. The CDR3 DNA reads as TGTGCCAGCAGTGAACTGGACAGCCTCAATGAAAAACTGTTTTTT. This encodes CASSELDSLNEKLFF.

This clonotype was counted at least ten times. V is TRBV5-1 and J is TRBJ2-2; 7 bases match TRBD1. CDR1 SGHRS and CDR2 YFSETQ come from the germline V gene. The CDR3 spans 14 residues. V was clipped by 4 bases and J by 2 bases; unmatched bases: 2. CDR3 coding DNA: TGCGCCAGCAGCCGGACAGGAAACACCGGGGAGCTGTTTTTT. Translating it yields CASSRTGNTGELFF.

This clonotype has ten or more counts. The V and J genes are TRBV5-1 and TRBJ1-6; TRBD1 might be the D (5 bases). This CDR3 has 15 residues. Trimming stripped 4 bases from V and 8 bases from J, with 16 bases between. Germline assignment: CDR1 SGHRS and CDR2 YFSETQ. The CDR3 here is CASSARDPMDSPLHF. The CDR3 nucleotides read TGCGCCAGCAGCGCCCGGGACCCTATGGATTCACCCCTCCACTTT. The complete variable domain, with remaining parts taken from reference TRBV5-1 and TRBJ1-6, reads KAGVTQTPRYLIKTRGQQVTLSCSPISGHRSVSWYQQTPGQGLQFLFEYFSETQRNKGNFPGRFSGRQFSNSRSEMNVSTLELGDSALYLCASSARDPMDSPLHFGNGTRLTVT.

There are many counts of this clonotype. The DNA of the CDR3 is TGTGCCAGCAGTTTAACGCAGCCCCCTGAAGCTTTCTTT. This sequence encodes CASSLTQPPEAFF. This rearrangement joins TRBV27 to TRBJ1-1; D ambiguous. The germline V and J ends were trimmed by 2 bases and 6 bases, with 10 bases remaining between them. The CDR3 has 13 residues. In germline, CDR1 is MNHEY, CDR2 SMNVEV (reference sequence).

This clonotype was found many times. The genes are TRBV20-1 and TRBJ2-3; 12 bases fit TRBD2. V trimming: 5 bases; J trimming: 2 bases; junction bases outside the gene matches: 2. CDR1 is DFQATT and CDR2 is SNEGSKA in the germline V gene (reference sequence). This CDR3 region has 14 residues. CDR3 sequence: CSALAGGPTDTQYF. The DNA for the CDR3 is TGCAGTGCTCTAGCGGGAGGGCCCACAGATACGCAGTATTTT.

This clonotype was seen repeatedly, ten times or more. This sequence joins TRBV4-3 and TRBJ2-5, with 7 positions matching TRBD2. Losses at the gene ends were 4 bases for V and 4 bases for J; bases not matched to a gene: 9. The germline V gene encodes CDR1 LGHNA and CDR2 YSLEER. The CDR3 totals 15 residues. CDR3 sequence: CASSRSGGLGETQYF. The CDR3 nucleotides are TGCGCCAGCAGCCGCTCGGGTGGACTAGGAGAGACCCAGTACTTC.

This clonotype was seen repeatedly, ten times or more. The gene calls are TRBV5-1 and TRBJ2-1; 8 bases match TRBD2. Germline loops: CDR1 SGHRS, CDR2 YFSETQ. This CDR3 has 18 amino acids. The V and J ends lost 1 base and 2 bases, in that order; junction bases with no gene match: 11. The CDR3 DNA follows: TGCGCCAGCAGCTTGACACTAGCGGAAATTATAGCCTACAATGAGCAGTTCTTC. Protein: CASSLTLAEIIAYNEQFF.

This clonotype was seen at least ten times. This chain uses TRBV5-1 with TRBJ2-3; D might be TRBD2 (6 bases). The CDR3 sequence is 17 residues long. Germline loops: CDR1 SGHRS, CDR2 YFSETQ. V lost 3 bases and J lost 4, with 21 bases in between. CDR3 DNA sequence: TGCGCCAGCAGCTGGGGCTCGGGCGGGGCCGGCTCAGATACGCAGTATTTT. This sequence encodes CASSWGSGGAGSDTQYF.